A selection of T cell receptor beta chains follows, all from one sample in a study of cytomegalovirus exposure and HLA in healthy donors. Assay used: immunoSEQ multiplex PCR; TCRdb lists only in-frame clones, some missing. This table has around 190,000 clones, about nine tenths appearing once. Input material: PBMCs. The receptors were sampled from a boy aged 2 to 10 in good health and CMV-seronegative. CDR3s include the opening cysteine and the closing phenylalanine or tryptophan. Each record gives: clone size, J gene, V gene, CDR3 length, D gene, CDR3 protein, CDR3 DNA. The D gene is left open where the match is weak. Where a row states a size, it is once, few, many or the class of an expanded clone; other rows omit it.

>once|TRBJ1-4|TRBV7-6|14|TRBD1
CASSSRQGNEKLFF
TGTGCCAGCAGCTCACGACAGGGCAACGAAAAACTGTTTTTT
>-|TRBJ1-5|TRBV6-1|14|TRBD1
CASIGGTVNQPQHF
TGTGCCAGCATAGGAGGGACAGTCAATCAGCCCCAGCATTTT
>once|TRBJ1-1|TRBV29-1|13|-
CSVVRGLNTEAFF
TGCAGCGTTGTTAGGGGCTTAAACACTGAAGCTTTCTTT
>-|TRBJ2-4|TRBV4-1|14|-
CASSFQGSKNIQYF
TGCGCCAGCAGCTTCCAGGGGTCCAAAAACATTCAGTACTTC
>-|TRBJ1-5|TRBV30|12|TRBD1
CAWTQGGQPQHF
TGTGCCTGGACACAGGGGGGTCAGCCCCAGCATTTT
>-|TRBJ2-3|TRBV7-2|15|TRBD2
CASSSWTSDTDTQYF
TGTGCCAGCAGCTCCTGGACTAGCGACACAGATACGCAGTATTTT
>-|TRBJ1-5|TRBV28|16|-
CASSTTVGNGNQPQHF
TGTGCCAGCAGTACGACAGTAGGGAATGGCAATCAGCCCCAGCATTTT
>-|TRBJ2-5|TRBV30|12|-
CAGGALWETQYF
TGTGCCGGGGGGGCATTGTGGGAGACCCAGTACTTC
>-|TRBJ2-3|TRBV28|19|TRBD1
CASSLPRRDRGGGTDTQYF
TGTGCCAGCAGTTTACCCCGCAGGGACAGGGGGGGAGGTACAGATACGCAGTATTTT
>-|TRBJ1-2|TRBV11-2|14|TRBD1
CASSLERTGGGYTF
TGTGCCAGCAGCTTAGAACGGACAGGGGGGGGCTACACCTTC
>-|TRBJ1-5|TRBV4-1|18|-
CASSQEKATGNRNQPQHF
TGCGCCAGCAGCCAAGAAAAGGCAACAGGGAATCGCAATCAGCCCCAGCATTTT
>-|TRBJ1-1|TRBV19|16|TRBD1
CASSIGSGQAVTEAFF
TGTGCCAGTAGTATTGGGTCGGGACAGGCGGTTACTGAAGCTTTCTTT
>-|TRBJ1-5|TRBV5-4|15|TRBD1
CASSLGRGRDQPQHF
TGTGCCAGCAGCTTGGGCAGGGGGCGCGATCAGCCCCAGCATTTT
>-|TRBJ2-7|TRBV4-1|16|-
CASSQIPTGTAYEQYF
TGCGCCAGCAGCCAGATCCCGACTGGGACTGCCTACGAGCAGTACTTC
>-|TRBJ2-7|TRBV11-2|18|TRBD1
CASTDPGRGSVLAYEQYF
TGTGCCAGCACCGACCCGGGCAGGGGGAGTGTTTTGGCCTACGAGCAGTACTTC
>few|TRBJ2-7|TRBV4-1|12|-
CASSTGGTGQYF
TGCGCCAGCAGCACAGGCGGCACAGGGCAGTACTTC
>-|TRBJ2-3|TRBV27|16|TRBD1
CASSLYPGQGTDTQYF
TGTGCCAGCAGTTTATACCCTGGACAGGGCACAGATACGCAGTATTTT
>-|TRBJ2-1|TRBV11-1|15|-
CASSLVSHKYNEQFF
TGTGCCAGCAGCTTAGTTAGCCACAAGTACAATGAGCAGTTCTTC